What follows describes a single T cell receptor beta chain. Trimming shortened V by 5 bases and J by 5 bases, and 10 bases separated the two germline ends. CDR3 length: 12 amino acids. Germline CDR1 and CDR2: GTSNPN and SVGIG (reference sequence). Method: immunoSEQ multiplex PCR; TCRdb's copy keeps in-frame clones and lacks some. The sample has about 160,000 clones, around nine tenths seen once; the top ten hold less than 8.5%. This specimen comes from a study of blood T cell repertoires in COVID-19. Looking at the study overall: Samples of COVID-19 (acute and convalescent) were obtained from the United States, Italy and Spain.

Participants came from about two dozen US areas, aged about 18 to 100 years. The rearrangement joins TRBV30 to TRBJ2-4; D call uncertain. Sequencing was performed on PBMCs or T cells enriched from blood (not recorded which). The receptor's source is a woman aged 45 to 65 who had recovered from COVID-19. Here the CDR3 DNA reads TGTGCCTGGGCCGGTCGGGAAAACATTCAGTACTTC. Its translation is CAWAGRENIQYF.